This TCR beta chain emerged from a study of technical replicates of blood from a few donors. Some clones are missing from TCRdb's copy, which holds only in-frame ones; the method was immunoSEQ multiplex PCR. The profile shows approximately 94,000 clones, almost 97% of them singletons. About this clone itself: Other DNA sequences in this sample translate to the same CDR3.

Sequencing used T cells isolated from PBMCs. The clonotype was recovered from a human donor in good health.

This CDR3 is CAISETGTGNEKLFF. CDR3 coding DNA: TGTGCCATCAGTGAGACCGGGACAGGGAATGAAAAACTGTTTTTT. The chain has TRBV10-3 and TRBJ1-4; 9 nucleotides line up with TRBD1. This CDR3 is 15 amino acids long. CDR1 and CDR2 from the germline V gene are ENHRY and SYGVKD. Trimming at V came to 2 bases and at J to 5 bases, leaving 3 bases not matched to a gene.